Listed below are T cell receptor beta chains from one sample, sequenced in a study of blood T cells in healthy people across ages. MiXCR, run by TCRdb on the 5' RACE reads, gives a single entry per CDR3 protein. The sample carries about 700,000 distinct CDR3 sequences, approximately 29% recorded once. Sequencing was carried out using blood. The receptors were sampled from an elderly woman in good health. Both conserved end residues are part of each CDR3. Fields, in order: D gene, clone size, CDR3 length, V gene, J gene, CDR3 DNA, CDR3 protein. D genes are given only for firm matches. Size values are once, few and many counts, or a class for expanded clones, and some rows have none.

>TRBD1|NA|15|TRBV10-3|TRBJ1-6
TGTGCCATCACTCCGACAGGGAGTCCGTATTCACCCCTCCACTTT
CAITPTGSPYSPLHF
>NA|NA|13|TRBV5-1|TRBJ2-3
TGCGCCAGCAGCTTGAGTCTGCTGAATACGCAGTATTTT
CASSLSLLNTQYF
>NA|NA|16|TRBV6-5|TRBJ2-2
TGTGCCAGCAGTCGTAGGGGAGGCGCGAACACCGGGGAGCTGTTTTTT
CASSRRGGANTGELFF
>TRBD1|many|17|TRBV5-1|TRBJ1-4
TGCGCCAGCAGCTTCGGGGACAGGACTCCAACTAATGAAAAACTGTTTTTT
CASSFGDRTPTNEKLFF
>TRBD2|many|12|TRBV12-3/TRBV12-4|TRBJ2-5
TGTGCCAGCACCGGGGGGGGGGAGACCCAGTACTTC
CASTGGGETQYF
>NA|NA|12|TRBV29-1|TRBJ2-1
TGCAGCGTTGTAAGGTTTGTAAATGAGCAGTTCTTC
CSVVRFVNEQFF
>NA|few|11|TRBV2|TRBJ2-1
TGTGCCACCGGGATGGGGGGACGGCAGTTCTTC
CATGMGGRQFF
>NA|NA|14|TRBV29-1|TRBJ1-2
TGCAGCGCCGGGGGGTCCCCCGCTAACTATGGCTACACCTTC
CSAGGSPANYGYTF
>TRBD1|many|15|TRBV20-1|TRBJ2-5
TGCAGTGCCGGCCGGGACAGGGGGCGAAGGGAGACCCAGTACTTC
CSAGRDRGRRETQYF
>NA|many|15|TRBV7-8|TRBJ2-5
TGTGCCAGCAGCTTAGCGATCCTTAGGGAAGAGACCCAGTACTTC
CASSLAILREETQYF
>NA|NA|13|TRBV28|TRBJ1-2
TGTGCCGGCAGTTTAGGACTTAACTATGGCTACACCTTC
CAGSLGLNYGYTF
>TRBD2|many|15|TRBV5-1|TRBJ2-1
TGCGCCAGCAGCCAAGGACTAGCGGGGGGGCCACAGCAGTTCTTC
CASSQGLAGGPQQFF
>NA|many|14|TRBV10-3|TRBJ2-3
TGTGCCATCAGTGTTCTCCGGGGCACAGATACGCAGTATTTT
CAISVLRGTDTQYF
>TRBD2|many|16|TRBV7-8|TRBJ2-1
TGTGCCAGCAGCCAAATAGCGGGGGGTTCCGGGGATGAGCAGTTCTTC
CASSQIAGGSGDEQFF
>TRBD2|NA|14|TRBV29-1|TRBJ2-2
TGCAGCGTGGCGGGGGGTAGCCAAACCGGGGAGCTGTTTTTT
CSVAGGSQTGELFF
>NA|NA|13|TRBV4-1|TRBJ2-7
TGCGCCAGCAGCCAAGACCGGGCGCTCGAGCAGTACTTC
CASSQDRALEQYF
>NA|NA|13|TRBV5-1|TRBJ1-2
TGCGCCAGCAGCTTATTTGCGGACTATGGCTACACCTTC
CASSLFADYGYTF
>NA|many|15|TRBV21-1|TRBJ2-5
TGTGCCAGCAGCAAAGAAGAGGGGGTGCGAGAGACCCAGTACTTC
CASSKEEGVRETQYF
>TRBD1|few|14|TRBV12-3/TRBV12-4|TRBJ2-1
TGTGCCAGCAGTTTAGGGACAGGGGGCAGGGAGCAGTTCTTC
CASSLGTGGREQFF
>NA|many|13|TRBV2|TRBJ2-7
TGTGCCAGCACCGGGACAAAACTTTACGAGCAGTACTTC
CASTGTKLYEQYF
>TRBD2|NA|19|TRBV3-1|TRBJ2-5
TGTGCCAGCAGCCAAGACCCAGGACTAGCGGGGGGGCGGAAAGAGACCCAGTACTTC
CASSQDPGLAGGRKETQYF
>NA|many|12|TRBV20-1|TRBJ1-1
TGCAGTGCTGAGGTCGGGCGCACTGAAGCTTTCTTT
CSAEVGRTEAFF
>TRBD1|NA|16|TRBV5-1|TRBJ2-2
TGCGCCAGCAGCTTGGAAGCGGGACAGGGTGTCGGGGAGCTGTTTTTT
CASSLEAGQGVGELFF
>NA|NA|13|TRBV19|TRBJ1-5
TGTGCCAGTAGTACCGGGCCCTGGGAGCCCCAGCATTTT
CASSTGPWEPQHF
>NA|many|13|TRBV10-3|TRBJ2-1
TGTGCCATCAGTGAGGTGGCGAGGGCCGAGCAGTTCTTC
CAISEVARAEQFF
>NA|many|14|TRBV25-1|TRBJ2-5
TGTGCCAGCAGTGAATCTAGAAATATGGAGACCCAGTACTTC
CASSESRNMETQYF
>NA|NA|15|TRBV3-1|TRBJ1-2
TGTGCCAGCAGCCGAGGCGCACAGGCTAACTATGGCTACACCTTC
CASSRGAQANYGYTF
>NA|many|14|TRBV6-2/TRBV6-3|TRBJ2-1
TGTGCCAGCCGACGCCCGGGCTGGAACGATGAGCAGTTCTTC
CASRRPGWNDEQFF
>NA|NA|14|TRBV27|TRBJ2-3
TGTGCCAGCAGTCCCCTACCCCGCACAGATACGCAGTATTTT
CASSPLPRTDTQYF
>NA|many|13|TRBV28|TRBJ2-5
TGTGCCAGCAGCCAACAGGGCCCAGAGACCCAGTACTTC
CASSQQGPETQYF
>NA|many|13|TRBV6-1|TRBJ1-2
TGTGCCAGCAGCGTGGAGTCCTACTATGGCTACACCTTC
CASSVESYYGYTF
>NA|NA|15|TRBV3-1|TRBJ1-2
TGTGCCAGCAACCCCGAAGGAGGGGCGGACTATGGCTACACCTTC
CASNPEGGADYGYTF
>NA|many|14|TRBV5-4|TRBJ2-3
TGTGCCAGCAGTGGAACGGGCCTCACAGATACGCAGTATTTT
CASSGTGLTDTQYF
>NA|NA|14|TRBV3-1|TRBJ2-2
TGTGCCAGCAGCCAGGCTATCGTCTCTGGGGAGCTGTTTTTT
CASSQAIVSGELFF
>TRBD2|NA|12|TRBV20-1|TRBJ2-5
TGCAGTGCTGGACTAGTTATAGAGACCCAGTACTTC
CSAGLVIETQYF
>TRBD2|many|14|TRBV20-1|TRBJ2-1
TGCAGTGCTAGACCCGGGGGGGCAGGAAATGAGCAGTTCTTC
CSARPGGAGNEQFF
>NA|NA|15|TRBV6-1|TRBJ1-5
TGTGCCAGCAGTGTGGGAAGCATTGGCAATCAGCCCCAGCATTTT
CASSVGSIGNQPQHF
>NA|many|14|TRBV20-1|TRBJ2-1
TGCATTGCTAGGGGGGGCTTCTCCTACAATGAGCAGTTCTTC
CIARGGFSYNEQFF
>NA|many|11|TRBV30|TRBJ1-2
TGTGCCTGGGACCTCTCAGGAGGCTACACCTTC
CAWDLSGGYTF
>TRBD2|many|13|TRBV7-3|TRBJ2-3
TGTGCCAGCAGCCGCGGCGGGGGGGATACGCAGTATTTT
CASSRGGGDTQYF
>NA|many|14|TRBV9|TRBJ1-2
TGTGCCAGCAGTCCCTCGGTAGGGGCGAATGGCTACACCTTC
CASSPSVGANGYTF
>NA|NA|14|TRBV6-2/TRBV6-3|TRBJ1-2
TGTGCCAGCAGTTACTTCAGGGGAGAGAGCGGCTACACCTTC
CASSYFRGESGYTF
>TRBD1|once|17|TRBV6-1|TRBJ1-2
TGTGCCAGCAGGAGAGATTCGGGACAGGGGGCATGGTATGGCTACACCTTC
CASRRDSGQGAWYGYTF
>NA|once|17|TRBV3-1|TRBJ2-5
TGTGCCAGCAGCCCAACCCCGGGACCTACGAGATGGGAGACCCAGTACTTC
CASSPTPGPTRWETQYF
>TRBD2|many|16|TRBV27|TRBJ2-5
TGTGCCAGCAGTTTGACGGGTTCCAGGGAGGGAGAGACCCAGTACTTC
CASSLTGSREGETQYF
>NA|NA|16|TRBV9|TRBJ1-2
TGTGCCAGCAGCCCACGAATGGGGTCGGGGGTCTATGGCTACACCTTC
CASSPRMGSGVYGYTF